The TCR beta chain under discussion was sequenced for a study of blood T cell repertoires in COVID-19. Libraries were prepared by immunoSEQ multiplex PCR; TCRdb keeps only in-frame clonotypes and omits some of them. The sample gives 60,000 or so clones, 80% to 85% of which show up once; around 13% is in the top ten. The sequence came from a human donor in a cohort sampled during active COVID-19. The specimen sequenced was peripheral blood.

CDR3 sequence (DNA): TGTGCCAGCAGTTTTAGGGGCGGGGGAGAGACCCAGTACTTC. Residues: CASSFRGGGETQYF. The rearrangement links TRBV28 to TRBJ2-5; 7 nucleotides align to TRBD2. V was pared by 3 bases and J by 4 bases, with 5 bases of the junction left unmatched. CDR1 is MDHEN and CDR2 is SYDVKM in the germline V gene. The CDR3 runs to 14 residues.